These 21 T cell receptor beta chains were all obtained from the same sample, sequenced in a study of CD8+ T cells in alopecia areata. After isolation, RNA underwent reverse transcription to generate cDNA as the sequencing template. TCRdb keeps only in-frame clones here, not all; method: immunoSEQ multiplex PCR. The sample has some 130,000 clones, around 49% seen once. The specimen was CD8+ T cells sorted from blood, collected at week 0. These receptors all stem from a human donor with alopecia areata.

This clone was seen only a few times. The rearrangement joins TRBV7-8 to TRBJ1-2, with no clear D. Trimming removed 1 base at V and 2 bases at J, with 11 bases between. The CDR3 sequence is 15 residues long. Germline CDR1 reads SGHVS; CDR2 reads FQNEAQ. CDR3 amino acids: CASSLVRGKNYGYTF. For the CDR3, the DNA is TGTGCCAGCAGCTTAGTTAGAGGGAAGAACTATGGCTACACCTTC.

This clone came up a few times. The chain joins TRBV16 to TRBJ1-2; D call uncertain. The CDR3 has 14 amino acids. Germline lookup yields CDR1 KGHSY and CDR2 FQNENV. V lost 0 bases and J lost 4, with 9 bases in between. For the CDR3, the DNA is TGTGCCAGCAGCCAATCAGCAACCCTCTATGGCTACACCTTC. It is translated as CASSQSATLYGYTF.

This clone has more than one count but fewer than ten. The chain carries TRBV14 and TRBJ2-7, with 7 bases aligning to TRBD1. Germline V lookup: CDR1 SGHDN, CDR2 FVKESK. J lost 2 bases, V lost 3 bases, and 7 bases had no gene match. This CDR3 spans 15 amino acids. CDR3 DNA sequence: TGTGCCAGCAGCCATGGACAGGACAGCGCCTACGAGCAGTACTTC. Amino acid sequence: CASSHGQDSAYEQYF.

The chain combines TRBV27 with TRBJ1-2; D perhaps matches TRBD1 (6 bases). The CDR3 is 13 amino acids. The V gene lost 4 bases and the J gene lost 6 bases, with 12 bases spanning the gap. Germline values: CDR1 MNHEY, CDR2 SMNVEV (reference sequence). In DNA, the CDR3 is TGTGCCAGCAGTTCATGGGACACGGATGGCTACACCTTC. This translates into CASSSWDTDGYTF.

The chain links TRBV27 to TRBJ1-5; D is undetermined. Between the trimmed V and J ends, which lost 4 bases and 1 base, there was a span of 5 bases. Germline CDR1 reads MNHEY; CDR2 reads SMNVEV (reference sequence). This CDR3 region has 13 residues. CDR3 sequence (DNA): TGTGCCAGCAGTTATGGGAGCAATCAGCCCCAGCATTTT. Its translation: CASSYGSNQPQHF.

This clone appeared a few times. The rearrangement joins TRBV7-9 to TRBJ2-1; 10 nucleotides agree with TRBD1. This CDR3 spans 15 amino acids. J gave up 6 bases and V 5 bases, and 7 bases lay outside the gene matches. Per the germline V gene, CDR1 is SEHNR and CDR2 is FQNEAQ (reference sequence). Written as DNA, the CDR3 is TGTGCCAGCAGCGACCGGGACAGGGGCGGCAATGAGCAGTTCTTC. Its protein is CASSDRDRGGNEQFF. Variable domain in full (rest from reference TRBV7-9 and TRBJ2-1): DTGVSQNPRHKITKRGQNVTFRCDPISEHNRLYWYRQTLGQGPEFLTYFQNEAQLEKSRLLSDRFSAERPKGSFSTLEIQRTEQGDSAMYLCASSDRDRGGNEQFFGPGTRLTVL.

This clone was seen a single time. The chain links TRBV5-4 to TRBJ1-2; D gene uncertain. The V end lost 4 bases, the J end lost 6 bases, and 25 bases lay between the germline ends. The CDR3 length is 17 residues. Per germline, CDR1 SGHNT and CDR2 YYREEE (reference sequence). CDR3 DNA sequence: TGTGCCAGCAGCCAGTTCGGTCTTGAGAGGCTTGAAGATGGCTACACCTTC. This codes for CASSQFGLERLEDGYTF.

The V gene is TRBV13, the J gene TRBJ2-1; 9 bases fit TRBD1. The CDR3 loop spans 15 amino acids. The junction had 9 bases not matched to a gene; V was cut back by 5 bases and J by 7 bases. The germline V gene encodes CDR1 PRHDT and CDR2 FYEKMQ (reference sequence). The DNA for the CDR3 is TGTGCCAGCAGCCGGGGACAGGGTGATGTAAATGAGCAGTTCTTC. The encoded protein is CASSRGQGDVNEQFF.

This rearrangement joins TRBV13 to TRBJ1-1; no definite D call. Trimming pared 6 bases from V and 6 bases from J, leaving 8 bases between. Per the germline V gene, CDR1 is PRHDT and CDR2 is FYEKMQ (reference sequence). The CDR3 totals 11 residues. The CDR3 region has the DNA TGTGCCAGCAGTTTTGGGGCTGAAGCTTTCTTT. Its translation: CASSFGAEAFF. Full variable domain (outside the CDR3, taken from reference TRBV13 and TRBJ1-1): AAGVIQSPRHLIKEKRETATLKCYPIPRHDTVYWYQQGPGQDPQFLISFYEKMQSDKGSIPDRFSAQQFSDYHSELNMSSLELGDSALYFCASSFGAEAFFGQGTRLTVV.

The chain joins TRBV9 to TRBJ2-5; the match to TRBD2 covers 9 bases. Trimming cost V 3 bases and J 4 bases; bases outside gene matches: 4. CDR1 and CDR2 (germline): SGDLS, YYNGEE. The CDR3 runs 14 residues. The CDR3 reads CASSGGRAGETQYF. Written as DNA, the CDR3 is TGTGCCAGCAGCGGCGGGAGGGCTGGAGAGACCCAGTACTTC.

This clone was found a few times. The chain is built from TRBV29-1 and TRBJ2-7, with D tentatively TRBD2 (7 bases). Per germline, CDR1 SQVTM and CDR2 ANQGSEA. V lost 7 bases and J 1 base, leaving 14 bases between the germline ends. The length of the CDR3 is 13 residues. CDR3 in amino acids: CSATEGGSYEQYF. The CDR3 coding sequence is TGCAGCGCCACGGAGGGGGGGTCCTACGAGCAGTACTTC.

The chain combines TRBV4-1 with TRBJ1-6, with D unresolved. In germline, CDR1 is MGHRA, CDR2 YSYEKL. V was trimmed by 6 bases and J by 7 bases, leaving 16 bases between them. This CDR3 has 15 amino acids. CDR3 sequence (DNA): TGCGCCAGCAGAAGCAAAGTCCTGAAGAATTCACCCCTCCACTTT. Protein: CASRSKVLKNSPLHF.

This clone has only a few counts. The chain has TRBV13 and TRBJ1-3; possibly TRBD1 for D (6 bases). This CDR3 spans 16 amino acids. V was clipped by 1 base and J by 0 bases, with 10 bases between them. Germline V CDR1 and CDR2: PRHDT, FYEKMQ (reference sequence). The CDR3 nucleotides are TGTGCCAGCAGCTTAGAACAGGGCGTCTCTGGAAACACCATATATTTT. This encodes CASSLEQGVSGNTIYF.

This clone was detected only a few times. The rearrangement joins TRBV13 to TRBJ1-2; no clear D gene. With 0 bases removed from V and 6 bases from J, the gap between germline ends came to 8 bases. The germline CDR1 and CDR2 sequences are PRHDT and FYEKMQ (reference sequence). The CDR3 covers 13 residues. The CDR3 DNA follows: TGTGCCAGCAGCTTAGGACAGTCTAATGGCTACACCTTC. It yields the protein CASSLGQSNGYTF. Full variable domain (rest looked up from reference TRBV13 and TRBJ1-2): AAGVIQSPRHLIKEKRETATLKCYPIPRHDTVYWYQQGPGQDPQFLISFYEKMQSDKGSIPDRFSAQQFSDYHSELNMSSLELGDSALYFCASSLGQSNGYTFGSGTRLTVV.

This clone appeared a few times. The chain links TRBV7-3 to TRBJ2-2; D is unclear. The CDR3 has 14 residues. V lost 8 bases, J lost 0 bases, and 10 bases lay in between. Germline-derived CDR1 and CDR2 are SGHTA and FQGTGA. The chain's CDR3 is CASQQDANTGELFF. The CDR3 region has the DNA TGTGCCAGCCAGCAGGACGCGAACACCGGGGAGCTGTTTTTT.

The CDR3 nucleotides read TGTGCCAGCAGCTTAGCGGCCTGGGGGAGCAATCAGCCCCAGCATTTT. Translating gives CASSLAAWGSNQPQHF. The genes are TRBV7-8 and TRBJ1-5; a weak D match, TRBD1 (5 bases). Germline values: CDR1 SGHVS, CDR2 FQNEAQ. The V end lost 0 bases, the J end lost 1 base, and 10 bases lay between the germline ends. The CDR3 consists of 16 residues.

This sequence joins TRBV5-1 and TRBJ1-1; 10 bases map to TRBD1. The J segment lost 3 bases and the V segment lost 4 bases, leaving 3 bases of the junction unmatched. This CDR3 has 14 amino acids. CDR1 is SGHRS, CDR2 YFSETQ, per germline. The CDR3 reads CASSGGTGDTEAFF. In DNA form, the CDR3 reads TGCGCCAGCAGCGGGGGGACAGGGGACACTGAAGCTTTCTTT.

This clone showed up just a few times. The rearrangement links TRBV2 to TRBJ2-1, with D possibly being TRBD1 or TRBD2 (5 bases each). The CDR3 loop spans 15 amino acids. Germline CDR1 is SNHLY and CDR2 is FYNNEI. The V end lost 6 bases, the J end lost 2 bases, and 14 bases lay between the germline ends. The DNA of the CDR3 is TGTGCCAGCAGCCCCTTGGGGGAAGCCTACAATGAGCAGTTCTTC. Protein product: CASSPLGEAYNEQFF.

The rearrangement joins TRBV5-6 to TRBJ2-1; D remains unclear. Germline V gene data show CDR1 as SGHDT and CDR2 as YYEEEE. V lost 0 bases, J lost 4 bases, and 5 bases lay in between. The CDR3 length is 13 residues. CDR3 sequence (DNA): TGTGCCAGCAGCTTGGCTCAATACAATGAGCAGTTCTTC. Translating gives CASSLAQYNEQFF.

This rearrangement joins TRBV18 to TRBJ2-5; no clear D. The germline V and J ends were trimmed by 4 bases and 7 bases, with 7 bases remaining between them. Germline V gene lookup returns CDR1 KGHSH and CDR2 LQKENI. The CDR3 consists of 11 residues. This CDR3 reads CASSRYGTQYF. The CDR3 DNA is TGTGCCAGCTCACGGTATGGGACCCAGTACTTC.

This clone was seen just once. The V and J genes are TRBV5-4 and TRBJ2-2; D ambiguous. Trimming removed 4 bases at V and 2 bases at J, with 12 bases between. The length of the CDR3 is 15 residues. Germline assignment: CDR1 SGHNT and CDR2 YYREEE (reference sequence). DNA for the CDR3: TGTGCCAGCAGCGGCAGGCCGGGTAACACCGGGGAGCTGTTTTTT. Amino acid sequence: CASSGRPGNTGELFF.